These 22 T cell receptor beta chains came from one sample sequenced in a study of cytomegalovirus exposure and HLA in healthy donors. The PCR was carried out with 60 Vbeta primers and 13 Jbeta primers. Assay: immunoSEQ multiplex PCR; the TCRdb copy retains only in-frame clones and omits some. The top ten clones hold 11% to 15% of a sample with 180,000 or so clones, 60% to 80% of them seen once. Sequenced material: PBMCs. Every receptor here comes from a man aged 50 or older in good health and CMV-seropositive.

The chain combines TRBV28 with TRBJ2-1; TRBD2 matches 10 bases. This CDR3 spans 15 amino acids. Per the germline V gene, CDR1 is MDHEN and CDR2 is SYDVKM. Unmatched junction bases numbered 9, after V lost 4 bases and J lost 9 bases. The CDR3: CASSSLSGGATEQFF. The CDR3 DNA follows: TGTGCCAGCAGTTCTCTCAGCGGGGGGGCTACTGAGCAGTTCTTC.

This clone was seen only a few times. This chain connects TRBV5-1 to TRBJ2-6; D perhaps matches TRBD1 (6 bases). Trimming took 6 bases from V and 1 from J, leaving 20 bases between them. The CDR3 spans 18 residues. CDR1 and CDR2 (germline): SGHRS, YFSETQ. The CDR3, as DNA: TGCGCCAGCAAAGGGCCCGGCAGGGGTCGATCTGGGGCCAACGTCCTGACTTTC. It translates to CASKGPGRGRSGANVLTF.

The V gene is TRBV4-1, the J gene TRBJ2-3, with TRBD1 identical over 8 bases. Germline loops: CDR1 MGHRA, CDR2 YSYEKL. The V and J ends lost 4 bases and 4 bases, in that order; junction bases with no gene match: 7. The CDR3 runs 15 residues. The CDR3 sequence is CASSPLQGGADTQYF. The CDR3, as DNA: TGCGCCAGCAGCCCGTTACAGGGGGGTGCAGATACGCAGTATTTT.

The chain uses TRBV18 and TRBJ1-1; D not resolved. This CDR3 has 14 residues. Germline loops: CDR1 KGHSH, CDR2 LQKENI. The V and J ends lost 1 base and 1 base respectively, with 7 bases between them. This CDR3 reads CASSPRERNTEAFF. Here the CDR3 DNA reads TGTGCCAGCTCACCACGGGAGCGGAACACTGAAGCTTTCTTT. The whole variable domain, filled in from reference TRBV18 and TRBJ1-1, reads NAGVMQNPRHLVRRRGQEARLRCSPMKGHSHVYWYRQLPEEGLKFMVYLQKENIIDESGMPKERFSAEFPKEGPSILRIQQVVRGDSAAYFCASSPRERNTEAFFGQGTRLTVV.

The rearrangement uses TRBV6-5 and TRBJ2-5; 7 nucleotides align to TRBD1. CDR1 and CDR2 (germline): MNHEY, SVGAGI. The V and J ends lost 5 bases and 2 bases, in that order; junction bases with no gene match: 5. This CDR3 comprises 14 residues. The CDR3 DNA is TGTGCCAGCAGTGAACAGGGGAGACAAGAGACCCAGTACTTC. This gives the protein CASSEQGRQETQYF.

CDR3 in amino acids: CASSVAQVSYEQYV. CDR3 sequence (DNA): TGTGCCAGCAGCGTAGCTCAGGTATCCTACGAGCAGTACGTC. This sequence joins TRBV9 and TRBJ2-7; the D is unclear. The germline V gene encodes CDR1 SGDLS and CDR2 YYNGEE. V gave up 0 bases and J gave up 1 base, with 8 bases separating them. CDR3 length: 14 amino acids.

J is TRBJ2-5 and V is TRBV2, with D unresolved. The end of the DNA is better explained by TRBJ2-7, so the J call may be wrong. The CDR3 extends over 11 amino acids. The germline gives CDR1 SNHLY, CDR2 FYNNEI. The CDR3 bases are TGTGCCAGCATTTACGAATACGAGCAGTACTTC. Its translation is CASIYEYEQYF.

This clone was recorded only once. The gene calls are TRBV5-1 and TRBJ2-3, with TRBD2 as a possible D gene (6 bases). Germline V lookup: CDR1 SGHRS, CDR2 YFSETQ. With 1 base removed from V and 3 bases from J, the gap between germline ends came to 12 bases. The CDR3 extends over 15 amino acids. CDR3: CASSLSWDLTDTQYF. The DNA for the CDR3 is TGCGCCAGCAGCTTGTCTTGGGACTTAACAGATACGCAGTATTTT.

The chain is built from TRBV19 and TRBJ1-5, with TRBD1 as a possible D gene (5 bases). This CDR3 has 12 residues. Germline lookup yields CDR1 LNHDA and CDR2 SQIVND (reference sequence). V gave up 9 bases and J gave up 4 bases, with 10 bases separating them. CDR3 residues: CASTQGNQPQHF. In DNA form, the CDR3 reads TGTGCCAGCACCCAGGGAAATCAGCCCCAGCATTTT.

DNA for the CDR3: TGTGCCAGCAGCTTAATGGGACTAGCGGGGAGGAACACCGGGGAGCTGTTTTTT. This gives the protein CASSLMGLAGRNTGELFF. The V call is TRBV7-2, the J call TRBJ2-2; TRBD2 matches 13 bases. The V and J ends lost 2 bases and 1 base, in that order; junction bases with no gene match: 4. The CDR3 runs to 18 residues. Germline-derived CDR1 and CDR2 are SGHTA and FQGNSA.

V usage is TRBV5-1 and J usage is TRBJ1-4; D gene unclear. This CDR3 has 14 amino acids. Trimming pared 3 bases from V and 5 bases from J, leaving 11 bases between. Per the germline V gene, CDR1 is SGHRS and CDR2 is YFSETQ. CDR3 in amino acids: CASSSGLPNEKLFF. DNA for the CDR3: TGCGCCAGCAGCTCCGGACTGCCGAATGAAAAACTGTTTTTT.

V gene TRBV28 combines with J gene TRBJ2-7; 11 bases match TRBD2. The junction had 9 bases not matched to a gene; V was cut back by 1 base and J by 7 bases. Germline CDR1 reads MDHEN; CDR2 reads SYDVKM. This CDR3 comprises 16 residues. CDR3 in DNA: TGTGCCAGCAGTTTATTAGCGCTAGCGGGGGGTAAAGAGCAGTACTTC. Protein product: CASSLLALAGGKEQYF.

This clone was found once. The genes are TRBV19 and TRBJ2-3; D might be TRBD1 (6 bases). In germline, CDR1 is LNHDA, CDR2 SQIVND (reference sequence). The CDR3 totals 13 residues. Trimming shortened V by 3 bases and J by 6 bases, and 10 bases separated the two germline ends. This CDR3 is CASSIRGGDTQYF. The DNA for the CDR3 is TGTGCCAGTAGTATCAGGGGCGGGGATACGCAGTATTTT.

The rearrangement joins TRBV19 to TRBJ1-2; weak D call: TRBD1 (6 bases). CDR1 is LNHDA, CDR2 SQIVND, per germline (reference sequence). The V end was cut by 3 bases, the J end by 5 bases, with 16 bases between. The CDR3 covers 15 residues. The CDR3 DNA sequence: TGTGCCAGTAGTATTCCGGGGGGGCTTGTATATGGCTACACCTTC. This codes for CASSIPGGLVYGYTF. The entire variable domain, with the rest obtained from reference TRBV19 and TRBJ1-2, is as follows: DGGITQSPKYLFRKEGQNVTLSCEQNLNHDAMYWYRQDPGQGLRLIYYSQIVNDFQKGDIAEGYSVSREKKESFPLTVTSAQKNPTAFYLCASSIPGGLVYGYTFGSGTRLTVV.

This chain joins TRBV6-1 and TRBJ1-2; 10 bases are shared with TRBD1. After removal of 7 bases from V and 4 bases from J, the junction contained 3 bases not matched to a gene. Germline values: CDR1 MNHNS, CDR2 SASEGT. This CDR3 has 13 residues. The CDR3 spells CASTGTGAYGYTF. The CDR3 DNA is TGTGCCAGCACAGGGACAGGGGCCTATGGCTACACCTTC.

This clone showed up just once. J is TRBJ1-1 and V is TRBV18, with D perhaps matching TRBD1 (6 bases). Trimming took 4 bases from V and 3 from J, leaving 12 bases between them. The CDR3 runs 14 residues. Germline values: CDR1 KGHSH, CDR2 LQKENI. CDR3 nucleotide sequence: TGTGCCAGCTCACTCTCTACAGGGTACACTGAAGCTTTCTTT. Translation gives CASSLSTGYTEAFF.

The rearrangement joins TRBV4-1 to TRBJ1-2; D is ambiguous. CDR1 and CDR2 (germline): MGHRA, YSYEKL. Trimming took off 0 bases at V and 1 base at J, with 12 bases between the two ends. The length of the CDR3 is 16 residues. DNA of the CDR3: TGCGCCAGCAGCCAAGATTTTGCAGCGGATAACTATGGCTACACCTTC. Its protein is CASSQDFAADNYGYTF.

The V and J genes are TRBV19 and TRBJ1-2; 9 nucleotides match TRBD1. V was clipped by 7 bases and J by 6 bases; unmatched bases: 3. This CDR3 is 12 amino acids long. CDR1 is LNHDA and CDR2 is SQIVND in the germline V gene (reference sequence). This CDR3 is CASNTGGDGYTF. Written as DNA, the CDR3 is TGTGCCAGTAATACAGGGGGCGATGGCTACACCTTC.

The chain links TRBV6-5 to TRBJ1-1; 7 bases are shared with TRBD1. The CDR3 is made up of 15 amino acids. CDR1 is MNHEY and CDR2 is SVGAGI in the germline V gene. The J segment lost 5 bases and the V segment lost 4 bases, leaving 10 bases of the junction unmatched. The chain's CDR3 is CASSSISSQGTEAFF. In nucleotides, the CDR3 is TGTGCCAGCAGTTCTATCAGCTCACAGGGGACTGAAGCTTTCTTT.

The rearrangement joins TRBV5-1 to TRBJ2-3; TRBD1 aligns across 7 bases. Unmatched junction bases numbered 8, after V lost 4 bases and J lost 6 bases. The CDR3 length is 14 residues. The germline V gene encodes CDR1 SGHRS and CDR2 YFSETQ. The CDR3 protein is CASSPGQPGDTQYF. CDR3 DNA sequence: TGCGCCAGCAGCCCGGGACAGCCCGGGGATACGCAGTATTTT.

The chain joins TRBV4-2 to TRBJ2-1; 8 positions match TRBD2. Germline trimming cut 0 bases from V and 2 bases from J; bases unmatched to any gene: 6. This CDR3 is 17 amino acids long. CDR1 is LGHNA and CDR2 is YNFKEQ in the germline V gene. CDR3 coding DNA: TGTGCCAGCAGCCAAGAGGGTAGCGGGGAGGCCTACAATGAGCAGTTCTTC. Translated, it gives CASSQEGSGEAYNEQFF.

The V call is TRBV7-2, the J call TRBJ1-2; 11 bases fit TRBD1. V gave up 5 bases and J gave up 9 bases; unmatched junction bases: 11. The CDR3 runs 15 residues. The germline CDR1 and CDR2 sequences are SGHTA and FQGNSA. In DNA, the CDR3 is TGTGCCAGCAGCCCCGAGACCGGGACAGGGGGAAGCTACACCTTC. Its protein product is CASSPETGTGGSYTF.